Reported below is one T cell receptor beta chain. This entry is derived from a study of cytomegalovirus exposure and HLA in healthy donors. Study information: HLA-typed donors contributed 65 million to 95 million unique TCRs, which were held in an early data release.

Primers included in the PCR were 60 Vbeta and 13 Jbeta primers. Sequenced by immunoSEQ multiplex PCR; TCRdb stores in-frame clones only, minus some. Of some 100,000 clones in the sample, 76% are singletons; the top ten hold approximately 4%. Trimming removed 5 bases at V and 9 bases at J, with 15 bases between. Looked up from germline, CDR1 is SGHRS and CDR2 is YFSETQ. This CDR3 is built from 14 residues. The chain recombines TRBV5-1 with TRBJ1-6; the D gene is possibly TRBD1 (6 bases). The receptor comes from a man in his forties in good health and CMV-seronegative. The source material was PBMCs. CDR3 residues: CASRLGAVGSPLHF. In DNA, the CDR3 is TGCGCCAGCAGACTGGGGGCCGTCGGTTCACCCCTCCACTTT.